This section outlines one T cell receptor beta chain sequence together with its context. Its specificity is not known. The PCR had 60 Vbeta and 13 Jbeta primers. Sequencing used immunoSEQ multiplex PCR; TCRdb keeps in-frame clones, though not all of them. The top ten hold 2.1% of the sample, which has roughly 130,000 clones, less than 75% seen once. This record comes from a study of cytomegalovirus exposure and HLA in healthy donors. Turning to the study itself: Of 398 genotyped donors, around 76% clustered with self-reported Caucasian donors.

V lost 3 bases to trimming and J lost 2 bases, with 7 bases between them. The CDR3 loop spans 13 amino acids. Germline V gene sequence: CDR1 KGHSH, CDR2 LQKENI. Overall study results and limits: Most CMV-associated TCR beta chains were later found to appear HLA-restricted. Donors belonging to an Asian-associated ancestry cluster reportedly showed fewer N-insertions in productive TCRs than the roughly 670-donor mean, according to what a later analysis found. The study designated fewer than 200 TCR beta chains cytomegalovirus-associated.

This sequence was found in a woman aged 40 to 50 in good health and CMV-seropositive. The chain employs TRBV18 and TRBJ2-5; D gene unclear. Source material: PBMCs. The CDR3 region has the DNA TGTGCCAGCTCACCTACTCAACAAGAGACCCAGTACTTC. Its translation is CASSPTQQETQYF.